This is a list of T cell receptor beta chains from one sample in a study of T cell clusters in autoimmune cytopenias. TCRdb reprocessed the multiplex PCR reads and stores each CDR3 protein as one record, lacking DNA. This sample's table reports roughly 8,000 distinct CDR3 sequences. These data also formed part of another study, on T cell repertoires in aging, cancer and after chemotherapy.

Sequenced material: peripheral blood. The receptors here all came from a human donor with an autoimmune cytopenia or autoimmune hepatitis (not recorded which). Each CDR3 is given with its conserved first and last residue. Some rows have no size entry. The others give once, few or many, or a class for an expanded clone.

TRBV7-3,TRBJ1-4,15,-,CASSLTGRPNEKLFF
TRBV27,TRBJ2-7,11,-,CASRLPLEQYF
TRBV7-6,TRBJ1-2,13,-,CASSSDRGGGYTF
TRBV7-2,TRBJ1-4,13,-,CASTGQSNEKLFF
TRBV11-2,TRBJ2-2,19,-,CASSLEGLGSSGSAGELFF
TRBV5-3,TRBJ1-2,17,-,CARSLGSSETGLSGYTF
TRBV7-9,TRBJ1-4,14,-,CASSLARIGEKLFF
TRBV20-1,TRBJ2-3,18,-,CSARDRLAGGPRTDTQYF
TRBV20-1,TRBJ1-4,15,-,CSAKELTGGFEKLFF
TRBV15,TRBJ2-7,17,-,CATSRDPRLVEPYEQYF
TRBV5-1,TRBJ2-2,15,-,CASSARQGNTGELFF
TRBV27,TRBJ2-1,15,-,CASSLRGTDIGEQFF
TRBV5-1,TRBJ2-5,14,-,CASSPGGAGETQYF
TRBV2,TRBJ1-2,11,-,CAGSSNYGYTF
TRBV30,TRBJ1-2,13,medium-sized,CAWTFPGRGGYTF
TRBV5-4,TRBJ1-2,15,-,CASSLAATGRWGYTF
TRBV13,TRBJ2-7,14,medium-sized,CASSSRGASYEQYF
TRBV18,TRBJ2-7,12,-,CASSPVTYEQYF
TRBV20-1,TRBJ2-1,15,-,CSAPLAGGNANEQFF
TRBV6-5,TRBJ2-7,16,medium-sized,CASSSQLGQNSYEQYF
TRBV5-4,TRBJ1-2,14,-,CASQPGQTNYGYTF
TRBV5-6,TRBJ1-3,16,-,CASKYRPDGSLNTIYF
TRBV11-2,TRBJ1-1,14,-,CASSLSPGNTEAFF
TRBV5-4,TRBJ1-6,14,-,CASSLYSYNSPLHF
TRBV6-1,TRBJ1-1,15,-,CASSERQVMNTEAFF
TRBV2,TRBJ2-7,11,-,CASTGSYEQYF
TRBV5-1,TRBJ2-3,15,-,CASSFSGANTDTQYF
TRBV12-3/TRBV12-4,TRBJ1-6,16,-,CASSRNPTTGNSPLHF
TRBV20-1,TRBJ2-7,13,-,CSARTRKVAEQYF
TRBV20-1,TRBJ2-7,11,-,CSARARNEQYF
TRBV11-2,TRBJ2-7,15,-,CASSPGVSGSDEQFF
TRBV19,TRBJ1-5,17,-,CASSNPRSAGYNQPQHF
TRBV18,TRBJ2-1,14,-,CASSPPSSYNEQFF
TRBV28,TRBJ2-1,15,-,CASSSTSGSSNEQFF
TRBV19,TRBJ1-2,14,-,CASSILRPNYGYTF
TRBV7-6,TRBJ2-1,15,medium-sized,CASSFSGSSYNEQFF
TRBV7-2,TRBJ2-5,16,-,CASSLKIGRARETQYF
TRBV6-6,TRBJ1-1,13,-,CASHSGGNTEAFF
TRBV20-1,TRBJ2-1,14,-,CSAREREGYNEQFF
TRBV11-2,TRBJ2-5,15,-,CASSWSDRGRETQYF